This TCR beta chain is from a study of low-dose radiotherapy and immunotherapy resistance in tumors. Primers used for first-strand cDNA, a TRAV- and TRBV-specific set, covered both alpha and beta chains. The authors ran 15 to 20 PCR cycles to amplify TCRs with a constant-region primer and V-primer adapter. Via MiXCR, TCRdb re-called the reads, giving one row per CDR3 protein. The data contain 40,000 or so distinct CDR3 sequences, 20% of them seen just once; the ten biggest clones take up about 9.2%. This clonotype was detected ten times or more. Trimming cost V 0 bases and J 3 bases; bases outside gene matches: 5. Germline V gene sequence: CDR1 SGHTS, CDR2 YDEGEE. The CDR3 runs to 15 residues. Stated time point: after trial treatment. The treatment: LDRT plus nivolumab, ipilimumab, low-dose cyclophosphamide and aspirin (RACIN trial).

The specimen was PBMCs, collected after low-dose radiotherapy plus immunotherapy. This sequence joins TRBV5-8 and TRBJ1-2, with TRBD1 matching over 7 bases. The clonotype originates from a female donor with ovarian cancer. The CDR3 reads CASSLARQGHYGYTF. For the CDR3, the DNA is TGTGCCAGCAGCTTGGCACGACAGGGACACTATGGCTACACCTTC. The entire variable domain, with the rest obtained from reference TRBV5-8 and TRBJ1-2, is as follows: EAGVTQSPTHLIKTRGQQATLRCSPISGHTSVYWYQQALGLGLQFLLWYDEGEERNRGNFPPRFSGRQFPNYSSELNVNALELEDSALYLCASSLARQGHYGYTFGSGTRLTVV.